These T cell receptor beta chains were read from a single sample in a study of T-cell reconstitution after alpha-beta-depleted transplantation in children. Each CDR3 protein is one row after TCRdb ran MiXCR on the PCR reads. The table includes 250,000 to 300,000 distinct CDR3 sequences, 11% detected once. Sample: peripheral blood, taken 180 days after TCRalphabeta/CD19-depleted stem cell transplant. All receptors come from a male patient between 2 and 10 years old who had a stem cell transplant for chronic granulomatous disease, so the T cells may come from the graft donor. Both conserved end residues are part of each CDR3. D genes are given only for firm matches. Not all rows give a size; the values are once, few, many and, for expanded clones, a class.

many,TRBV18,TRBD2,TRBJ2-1,TGTGCCAGCTCACCTCGGATAACTTCGGGACTAGCGGCCTCCTACAATGAGCAGTTCTTC,CASSPRITSGLAASYNEQFF
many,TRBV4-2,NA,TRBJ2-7,TGTGCCAGCAGCCAAGGGGTAGCGGCCGCTTCCTACGAGCAGTACTTC,CASSQGVAAASYEQYF
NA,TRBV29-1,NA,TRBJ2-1,TGCAGCGTTCTTTTAGGTGGGATCAACAATGAGCAGTTCTTC,CSVLLGGINNEQFF
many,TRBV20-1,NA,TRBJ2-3,TGCAGTGCTAGGGGGGGTTTCACAGATACGCAGTATTTT,CSARGGFTDTQYF
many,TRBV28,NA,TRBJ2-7,TGTGCCAGCGCGAGGGCGGTAGGCGAGCAGTACTTC,CASARAVGEQYF
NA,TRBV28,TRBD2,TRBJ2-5,TGTGCCAGCAGTTCGCTCGGGAGGGAGACCCAGTACTTC,CASSSLGRETQYF
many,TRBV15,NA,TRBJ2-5,TGTGCCACCAGCAGAGTCCTGGTAGAGACCCAGTACTTC,CATSRVLVETQYF
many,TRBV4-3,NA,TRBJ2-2,TGCGCCAGCAGCCAAGATTGGGTGGGGCCCCCCTTCACCGGGGAGCTGTTTTTT,CASSQDWVGPPFTGELFF
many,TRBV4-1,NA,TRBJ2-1,TGCGCCGTTCAGGGGGGCTATGAGCAGTTCTTC,CAVQGGYEQFF
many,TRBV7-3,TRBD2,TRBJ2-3,TGTGCCAGCAGCTCAAATAGCGGGAGGGCCCAAGATACGCAGTATTTT,CASSSNSGRAQDTQYF
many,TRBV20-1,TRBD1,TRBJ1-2,TGCAGTGCTAGAGGTTGGACAGGCGGCGACTATGGCTACACCTTC,CSARGWTGGDYGYTF
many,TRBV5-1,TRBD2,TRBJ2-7,TGCGCCAGCAGCCCAAGCGGGAGCGGATCCTACGAGCAGTACTTC,CASSPSGSGSYEQYF
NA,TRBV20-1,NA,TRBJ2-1,TGCAGTGCCCAGGGTCCCTCTTTTTTGGAGCAGTTCTTC,CSAQGPSFLEQFF
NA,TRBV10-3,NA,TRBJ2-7,TGTGCCATCAGTTCCGGGACGTCTAACTACGAGCAGTACTTC,CAISSGTSNYEQYF
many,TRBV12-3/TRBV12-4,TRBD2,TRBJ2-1,TGTGCCAGCAGCCGCTGGACTAGCGGGGAGAGGCCTTACAATGAGCAGTTCTTC,CASSRWTSGERPYNEQFF
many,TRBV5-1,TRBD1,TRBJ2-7,TGCGCCAGCAGCGTGACAGGGGGGTCCTACGAGCAGTACTTC,CASSVTGGSYEQYF
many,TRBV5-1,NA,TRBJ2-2,TGCGCCAGCAGCTTGGGGGGCTTGGGACACCAACTAACTAGCCGGAGGACCGGGGAGCTGTTTTTT,CASSLGGLGHQLTSRRTGELFF
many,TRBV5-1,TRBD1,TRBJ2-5,TGCGCCAGCAGAACCGGGACAGCCCAAGAGACCCAGTACTTC,CASRTGTAQETQYF
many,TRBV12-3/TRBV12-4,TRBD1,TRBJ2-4,TGTGCCAGCAGTTTAGGGGACAGGGGTCCCAAAAACATTCAGTACTTC,CASSLGDRGPKNIQYF
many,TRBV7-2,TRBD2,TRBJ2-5,TGTGCCAGCAGCTTAGTTAGCGGGAGGAGGGAGACCCAGTACTTC,CASSLVSGRRETQYF
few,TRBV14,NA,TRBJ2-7,TGTGCCAGCAGCCAAGATGAAGGGGGGGCCTACGAGCAGTACTTC,CASSQDEGGAYEQYF
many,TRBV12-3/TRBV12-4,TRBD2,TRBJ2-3,TGTGCCAGCGGACTAGCGGGAGGGCCGGGCACAGATACGCAGTATTTT,CASGLAGGPGTDTQYF
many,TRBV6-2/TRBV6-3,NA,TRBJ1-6,TGTGCCAGCAGTTACTCCGGCGGCCGTTCACCCCTCCACTTT,CASSYSGGRSPLHF
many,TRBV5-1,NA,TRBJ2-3,TGCGCCAGCAGCTTGGTTTTAGATACGCAGTATTTT,CASSLVLDTQYF
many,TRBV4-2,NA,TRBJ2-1,TGTGCCAGCAGCCAAGAGGGGAAAAGCGGGTCCTACAATGAGCAGTTCTTC,CASSQEGKSGSYNEQFF
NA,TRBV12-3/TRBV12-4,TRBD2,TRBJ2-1,TGTGCCAGCAGTTTATCGGCGGGAGCCGAGCAGTTCTTC,CASSLSAGAEQFF
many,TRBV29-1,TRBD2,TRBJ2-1,TGCAGCGCCTTGGGGGGGGGCGGACTAGCGGGTTACAATGAGCAGTTCTTC,CSALGGGGLAGYNEQFF